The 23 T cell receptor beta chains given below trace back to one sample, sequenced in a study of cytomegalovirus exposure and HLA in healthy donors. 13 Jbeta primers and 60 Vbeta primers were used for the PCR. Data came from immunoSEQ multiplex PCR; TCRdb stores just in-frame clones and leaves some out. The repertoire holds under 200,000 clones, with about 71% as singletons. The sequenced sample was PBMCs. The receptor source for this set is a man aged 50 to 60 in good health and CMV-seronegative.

CDR3 DNA sequence: TGTGCCAGCAGTTTATATTCTGTCAGGACAGCCGCCTACAATGAGCAGTTCTTC. It specifies CASSLYSVRTAAYNEQFF. The J gene is TRBJ2-1, the V gene TRBV27, with a possible D match to TRBD1 (6 bases). The V end was cut by 1 base, the J end by 2 bases, with 18 bases between. There are 18 residues in the CDR3. Per germline, CDR1 MNHEY and CDR2 SMNVEV (reference sequence).

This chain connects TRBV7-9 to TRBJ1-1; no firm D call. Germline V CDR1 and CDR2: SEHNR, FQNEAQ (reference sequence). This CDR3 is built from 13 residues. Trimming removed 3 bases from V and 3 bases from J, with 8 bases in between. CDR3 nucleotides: TGTGCCAGCAGCTTCACAGCCGACACTGAAGCTTTCTTT. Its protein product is CASSFTADTEAFF.

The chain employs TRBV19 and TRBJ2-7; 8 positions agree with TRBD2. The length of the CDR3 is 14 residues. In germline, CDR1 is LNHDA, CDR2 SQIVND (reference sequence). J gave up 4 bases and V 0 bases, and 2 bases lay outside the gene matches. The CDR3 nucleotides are TGTGCCAGTAGTATAGACCCGGGAGGGTACGAGCAGTACTTC. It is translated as CASSIDPGGYEQYF. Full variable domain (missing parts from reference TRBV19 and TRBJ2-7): DGGITQSPKYLFRKEGQNVTLSCEQNLNHDAMYWYRQDPGQGLRLIYYSQIVNDFQKGDIAEGYSVSREKKESFPLTVTSAQKNPTAFYLCASSIDPGGYEQYFGPGTRLTVT.

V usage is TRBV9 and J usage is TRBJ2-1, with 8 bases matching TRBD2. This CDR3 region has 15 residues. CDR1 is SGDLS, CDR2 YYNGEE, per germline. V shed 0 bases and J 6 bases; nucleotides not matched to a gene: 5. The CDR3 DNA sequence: TGTGCCAGCAGCGTAGGGGGACGGGGGGGCAATGAGCAGTTCTTC. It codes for CASSVGGRGGNEQFF.

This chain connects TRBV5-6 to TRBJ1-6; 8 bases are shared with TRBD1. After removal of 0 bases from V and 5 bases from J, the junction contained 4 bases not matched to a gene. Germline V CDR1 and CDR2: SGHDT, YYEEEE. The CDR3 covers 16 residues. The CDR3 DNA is TGTGCCAGCAGCTTGGCGCTGGGACAGGATAATTCACCCCTCCACTTT. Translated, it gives CASSLALGQDNSPLHF.

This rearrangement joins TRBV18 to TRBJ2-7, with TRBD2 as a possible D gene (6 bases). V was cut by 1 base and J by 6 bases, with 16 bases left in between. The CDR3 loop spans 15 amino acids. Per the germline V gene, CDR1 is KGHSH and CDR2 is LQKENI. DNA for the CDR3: TGTGCCAGCTCACCACAGGAGGGCCCATTGGGCGAGCAGTACTTC. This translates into CASSPQEGPLGEQYF.

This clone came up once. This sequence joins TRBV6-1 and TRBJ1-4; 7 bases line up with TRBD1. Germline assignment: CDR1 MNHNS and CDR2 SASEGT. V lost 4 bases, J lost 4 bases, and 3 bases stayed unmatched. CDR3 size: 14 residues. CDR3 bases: TGTGCCAGCAGTGCCGGGACAGTTAATGAAAAACTGTTTTTT. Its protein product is CASSAGTVNEKLFF.

The CDR3 DNA reads TGTGCCAGCAGTTACGTTTCGGGACAGAATGGAAACACCATATATTTT. Its protein is CASSYVSGQNGNTIYF. The rearrangement uses TRBV6-5 and TRBJ1-3; 7 positions match TRBD1. This CDR3 is 16 amino acids long. Germline-derived CDR1 and CDR2 are MNHEY and SVGAGI. The V gene end was trimmed by 2 bases and the J gene end by 3 bases; junction bases not matched to a gene: 7.

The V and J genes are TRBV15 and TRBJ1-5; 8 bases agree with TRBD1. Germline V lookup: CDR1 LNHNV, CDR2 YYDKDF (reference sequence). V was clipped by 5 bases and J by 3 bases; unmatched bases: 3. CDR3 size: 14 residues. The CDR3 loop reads CATSRTGINQPQHF. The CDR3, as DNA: TGTGCCACCAGCCGGACAGGGATCAATCAGCCCCAGCATTTT. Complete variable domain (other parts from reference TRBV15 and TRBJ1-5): DAMVIQNPRYQVTQFGKPVTLSCSQTLNHNVMYWYQQKSSQAPKLLFHYYDKDFNNEADTPDNFQSRRPNTSFCFLDIRSPGLGDTAMYLCATSRTGINQPQHFGDGTRLSIL.

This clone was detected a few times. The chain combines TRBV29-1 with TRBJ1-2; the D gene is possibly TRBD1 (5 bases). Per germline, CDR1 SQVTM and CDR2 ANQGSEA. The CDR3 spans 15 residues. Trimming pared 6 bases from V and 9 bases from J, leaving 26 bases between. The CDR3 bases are TGCAGCGTGGGGGGACTGGGCAGGAAGGGATGTAGCTACACCTTC. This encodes CSVGGLGRKGCSYTF.

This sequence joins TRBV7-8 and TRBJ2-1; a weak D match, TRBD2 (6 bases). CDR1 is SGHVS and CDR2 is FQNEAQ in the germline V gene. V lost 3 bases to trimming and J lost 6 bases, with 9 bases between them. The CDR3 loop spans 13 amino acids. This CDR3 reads CASSLGTFNEQFF. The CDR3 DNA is TGTGCCAGCAGCTTGGGGACTTTCAATGAGCAGTTCTTC.

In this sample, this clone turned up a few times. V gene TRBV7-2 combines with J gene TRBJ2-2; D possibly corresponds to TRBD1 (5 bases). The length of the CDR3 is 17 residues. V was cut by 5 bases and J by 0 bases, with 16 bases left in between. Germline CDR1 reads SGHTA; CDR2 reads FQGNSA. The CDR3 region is CASSHPLWGANTGELFF. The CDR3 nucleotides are TGTGCCAGCAGCCATCCCCTTTGGGGCGCGAACACCGGGGAGCTGTTTTTT.

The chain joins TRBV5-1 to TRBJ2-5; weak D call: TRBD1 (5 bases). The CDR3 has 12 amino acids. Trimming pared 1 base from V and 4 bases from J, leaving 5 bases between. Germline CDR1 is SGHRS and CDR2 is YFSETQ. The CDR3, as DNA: TGCGCCAGCAGCTTGACAGGAGAGACCCAGTACTTC. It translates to CASSLTGETQYF.

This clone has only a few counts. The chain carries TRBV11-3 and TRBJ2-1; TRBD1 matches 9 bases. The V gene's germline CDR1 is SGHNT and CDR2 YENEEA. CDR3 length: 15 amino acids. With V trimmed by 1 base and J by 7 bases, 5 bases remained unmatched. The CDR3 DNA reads TGTGCCAGCAGCTTAGCTCCGGGACAGGGAAATGAGCAGTTCTTC. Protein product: CASSLAPGQGNEQFF.

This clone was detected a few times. The CDR3 loop is CASSSSPGQLDTQYF. The CDR3 DNA sequence: TGTGCCAGCAGCTCCTCCCCGGGACAGCTAGATACGCAGTATTTT. The rearrangement joins TRBV11-2 to TRBJ2-3, with TRBD1 matching over 7 bases. The trim removed 4 bases at V and 5 bases at J, leaving 9 bases unmatched. The CDR3 spans 15 residues. Germline-derived CDR1 and CDR2 are SGHAT and FQNNGV.

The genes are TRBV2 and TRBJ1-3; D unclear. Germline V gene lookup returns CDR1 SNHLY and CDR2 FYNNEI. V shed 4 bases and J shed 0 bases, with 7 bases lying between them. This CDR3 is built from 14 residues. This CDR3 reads CASSGALSGNTIYF. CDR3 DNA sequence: TGTGCCAGCAGTGGGGCACTCTCTGGAAACACCATATATTTT.

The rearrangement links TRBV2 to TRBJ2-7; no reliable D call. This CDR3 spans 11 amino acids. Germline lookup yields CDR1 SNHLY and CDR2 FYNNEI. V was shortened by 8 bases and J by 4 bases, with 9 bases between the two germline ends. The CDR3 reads CASGVAYEQYF. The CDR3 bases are TGTGCCAGCGGAGTAGCATACGAGCAGTACTTC.

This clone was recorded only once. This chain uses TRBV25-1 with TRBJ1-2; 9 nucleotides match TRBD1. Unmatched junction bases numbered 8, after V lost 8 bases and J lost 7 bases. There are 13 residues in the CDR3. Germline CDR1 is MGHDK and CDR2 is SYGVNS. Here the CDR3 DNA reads TGTGCCAGCGGTACGGGACAGGGTGTTGGCTACACCTTC. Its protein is CASGTGQGVGYTF.

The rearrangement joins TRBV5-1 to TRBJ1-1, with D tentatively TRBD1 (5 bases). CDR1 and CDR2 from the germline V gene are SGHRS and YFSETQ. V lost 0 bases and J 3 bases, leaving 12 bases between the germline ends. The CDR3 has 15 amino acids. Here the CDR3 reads CASSLEGAGYTEAFF. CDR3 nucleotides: TGCGCCAGCAGCTTGGAAGGGGCGGGGTACACTGAAGCTTTCTTT. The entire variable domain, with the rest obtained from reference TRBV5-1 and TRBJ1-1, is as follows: KAGVTQTPRYLIKTRGQQVTLSCSPISGHRSVSWYQQTPGQGLQFLFEYFSETQRNKGNFPGRFSGRQFSNSRSEMNVSTLELGDSALYLCASSLEGAGYTEAFFGQGTRLTVV.

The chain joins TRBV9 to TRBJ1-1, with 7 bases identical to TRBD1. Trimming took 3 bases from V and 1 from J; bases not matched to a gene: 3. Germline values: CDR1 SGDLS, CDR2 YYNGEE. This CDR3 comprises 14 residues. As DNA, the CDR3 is TGTGCCAGCAGCGGACAGGGTCGGAACACTGAAGCTTTCTTT. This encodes CASSGQGRNTEAFF. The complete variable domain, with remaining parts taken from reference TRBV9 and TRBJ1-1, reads DSGVTQTPKHLITATGQRVTLRCSPRSGDLSVYWYQQSLDQGLQFLIQYYNGEERAKGNILERFSAQQFPDLHSELNLSSLELGDSALYFCASSGQGRNTEAFFGQGTRLTVV.

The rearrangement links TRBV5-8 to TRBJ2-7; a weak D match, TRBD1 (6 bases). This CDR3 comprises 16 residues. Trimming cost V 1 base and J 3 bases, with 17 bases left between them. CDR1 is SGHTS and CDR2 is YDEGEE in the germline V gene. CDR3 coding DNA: TGTGCCAGCAGCTTGTACCCCAGACAGGCAGACTACGAGCAGTACTTC. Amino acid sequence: CASSLYPRQADYEQYF.

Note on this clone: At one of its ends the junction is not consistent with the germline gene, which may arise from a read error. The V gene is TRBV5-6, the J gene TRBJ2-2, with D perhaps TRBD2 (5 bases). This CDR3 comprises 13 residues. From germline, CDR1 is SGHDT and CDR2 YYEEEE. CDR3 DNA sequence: TGTGCCAGCAGCCCGTCCCCGGCCGGGAAGCTGTTTTTT. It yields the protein CASSPSPAGKLFF. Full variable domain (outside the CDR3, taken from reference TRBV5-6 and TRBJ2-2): DAGVTQSPTHLIKTRGQQVTLRCSPKSGHDTVSWYQQALGQGPQFIFQYYEEEERQRGNFPDRFSGHQFPNYSSELNVNALLLGDSALYLCASSPSPAGKLFFGEGSRLTVL.

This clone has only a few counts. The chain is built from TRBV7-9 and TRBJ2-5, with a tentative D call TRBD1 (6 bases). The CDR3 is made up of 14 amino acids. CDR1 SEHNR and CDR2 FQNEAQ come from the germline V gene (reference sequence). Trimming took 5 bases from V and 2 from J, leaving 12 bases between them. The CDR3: CASSLRTEQETQYF. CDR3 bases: TGTGCCAGCAGCCTCAGGACAGAACAAGAGACCCAGTACTTC.